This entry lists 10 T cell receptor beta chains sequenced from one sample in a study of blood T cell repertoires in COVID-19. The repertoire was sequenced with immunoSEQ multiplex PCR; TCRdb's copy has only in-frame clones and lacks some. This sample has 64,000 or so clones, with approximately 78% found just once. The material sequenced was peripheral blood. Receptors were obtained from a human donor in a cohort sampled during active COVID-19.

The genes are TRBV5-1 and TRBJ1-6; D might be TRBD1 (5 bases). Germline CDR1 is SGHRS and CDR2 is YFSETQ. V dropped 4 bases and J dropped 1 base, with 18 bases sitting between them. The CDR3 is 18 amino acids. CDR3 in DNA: TGCGCCAGCAGCCCGGGGGGGGATCCAGGGTCCTATAATTCACCCCTCCACTTT. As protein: CASSPGGDPGSYNSPLHF. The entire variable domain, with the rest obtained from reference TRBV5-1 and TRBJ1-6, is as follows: KAGVTQTPRYLIKTRGQQVTLSCSPISGHRSVSWYQQTPGQGLQFLFEYFSETQRNKGNFPGRFSGRQFSNSRSEMNVSTLELGDSALYLCASSPGGDPGSYNSPLHFGNGTRLTVT.

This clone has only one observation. This CDR3 is CASSLPGVSSPLHF. CDR3 bases: TGTGCCAGCTCACTTCCGGGGGTATCTTCACCCCTCCACTTT. This rearrangement joins TRBV18 to TRBJ1-6, with TRBD1 as a possible D gene (5 bases). Germline CDR1 KGHSH, CDR2 LQKENI. There are 14 residues in the CDR3. Trimming stripped 4 bases from V and 9 bases from J, with 13 bases between.

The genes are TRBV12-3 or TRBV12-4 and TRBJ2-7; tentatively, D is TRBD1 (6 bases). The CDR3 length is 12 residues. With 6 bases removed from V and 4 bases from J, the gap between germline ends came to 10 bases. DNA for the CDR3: TGTGCCAGCAGCCCGAGGGGGTACGAGCAGTACTTC. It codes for CASSPRGYEQYF.

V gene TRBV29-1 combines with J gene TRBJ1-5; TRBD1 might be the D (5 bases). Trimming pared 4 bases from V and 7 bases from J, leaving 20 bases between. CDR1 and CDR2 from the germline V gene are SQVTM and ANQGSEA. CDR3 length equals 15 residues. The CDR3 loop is CSVGEGRVPEQPQHF. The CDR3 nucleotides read TGCAGCGTTGGAGAAGGCAGGGTGCCCGAACAGCCCCAGCATTTT.

The CDR3 DNA is TGTGCCAGCAGACGACTAGCGGGGGCCCCTAGCACAGATACGCAGTATTTT. Amino acid sequence: CASRRLAGAPSTDTQYF. This sequence joins TRBV6-6 and TRBJ2-3, with 12 bases aligning to TRBD2. This CDR3 contains 17 residues. CDR1 and CDR2 (germline): MNHNY, SVGAGI (reference sequence). V lost 6 bases to trimming and J lost 0 bases; unmatched junction nucleotides: 7.

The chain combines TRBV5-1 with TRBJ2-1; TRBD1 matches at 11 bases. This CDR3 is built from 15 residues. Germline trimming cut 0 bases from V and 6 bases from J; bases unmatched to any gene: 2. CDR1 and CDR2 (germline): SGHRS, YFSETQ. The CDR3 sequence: CASSLGGTGGNEQFF. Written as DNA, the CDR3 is TGCGCCAGCAGCTTGGGCGGGACAGGGGGCAATGAGCAGTTCTTC.

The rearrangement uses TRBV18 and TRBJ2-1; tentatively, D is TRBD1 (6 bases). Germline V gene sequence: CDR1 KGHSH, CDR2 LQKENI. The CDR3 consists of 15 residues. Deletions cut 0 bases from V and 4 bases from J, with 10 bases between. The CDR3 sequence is CASSPPGTTYNEQFF. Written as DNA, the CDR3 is TGTGCCAGCTCACCACCCGGGACAACTTACAATGAGCAGTTCTTC.

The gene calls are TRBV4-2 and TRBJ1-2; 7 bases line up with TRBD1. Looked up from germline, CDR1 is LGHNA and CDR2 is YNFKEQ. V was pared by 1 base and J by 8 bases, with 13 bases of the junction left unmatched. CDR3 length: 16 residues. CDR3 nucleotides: TGTGCCAGCAGCCAAGGAGACGTGACAGGGATTCAAGGCTACACCTTC. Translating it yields CASSQGDVTGIQGYTF.

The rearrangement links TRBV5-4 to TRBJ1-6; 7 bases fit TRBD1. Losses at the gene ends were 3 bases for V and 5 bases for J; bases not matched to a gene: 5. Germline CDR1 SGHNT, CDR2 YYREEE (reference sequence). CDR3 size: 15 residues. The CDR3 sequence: CASSSGQRDNSPLHF. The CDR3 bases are TGTGCCAGCAGCTCGGGACAGAGAGATAATTCACCCCTCCACTTT.

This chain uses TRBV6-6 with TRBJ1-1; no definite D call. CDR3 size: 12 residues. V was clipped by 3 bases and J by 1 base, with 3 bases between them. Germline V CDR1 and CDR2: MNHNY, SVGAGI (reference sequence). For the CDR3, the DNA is TGTGCCAGCAGTTATCGGAACACTGAAGCTTTCTTT. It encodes CASSYRNTEAFF.